What follows describes a single TCR beta chain. Its antigen remains unknown. These data come from a study of T cells after yellow fever vaccination. Looking at the study overall: Low-cell-number fractions underwent preparation using SMART-Seq v4 Ultra Low Input.

Germline trimming cut 6 bases from V and 6 bases from J; bases unmatched to any gene: 7. This CDR3 has 13 residues. UMIs and a universal primer site were added when TCR cDNA was made by 5'RACE template switching. In TCRdb, the 5' RACE reads were re-called with MiXCR into one record per CDR3 protein. The repertoire holds approximately 600,000 distinct CDR3 sequences, with approximately 13% as singletons. The study, taken as a whole, reports: Weaker overall, the secondary response nonetheless peaked faster (day 5 versus 15). Post-booster repertoires contained most primary-vaccination clones again (roughly 97% CD4, less than 90% CD8).

The TCR sequence derives from a young man who received the YFV17D yellow fever vaccine. This material consisted of PBMCs, taken on the day of the yellow fever booster vaccination. The V call is TRBV12-3 or TRBV12-4, the J call TRBJ2-5; TRBD2 matches 7 bases. The chain's CDR3 is CASSQTSPKTQYF. CDR3 bases: TGTGCCAGCAGCCAGACTAGCCCCAAGACCCAGTACTTC.